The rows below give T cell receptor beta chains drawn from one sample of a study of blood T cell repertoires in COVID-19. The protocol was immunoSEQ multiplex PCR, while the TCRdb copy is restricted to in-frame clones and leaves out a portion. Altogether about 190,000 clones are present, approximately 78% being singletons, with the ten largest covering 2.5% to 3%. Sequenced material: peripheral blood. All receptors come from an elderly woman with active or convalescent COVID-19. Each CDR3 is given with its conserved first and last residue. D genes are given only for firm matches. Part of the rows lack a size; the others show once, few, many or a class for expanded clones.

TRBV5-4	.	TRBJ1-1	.	TGTGCCAGCAGCGTCGGTGGGGGCCCCCACACTGAAGCTTTCTTT	CASSVGGGPHTEAFF
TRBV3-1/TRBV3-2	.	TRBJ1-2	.	TGTGCCAGCAGCAAGATGTCGGGGGGGCATGGCTACACCTTC	CASSKMSGGHGYTF
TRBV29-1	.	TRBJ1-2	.	TGCAGCGTTCCTTTCTTCACAGGGCTAGCCAGCTATGGCTACACCTTC	CSVPFFTGLASYGYTF
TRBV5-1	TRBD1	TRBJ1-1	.	TGCGCCAGCAGCCGAATCGGACAGGCGGGCACTGAAGCTTTCTTT	CASSRIGQAGTEAFF
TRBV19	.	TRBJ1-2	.	TGTGCCAGTAGTATCTTCACGGGAGGCTATGGCTACACCTTC	CASSIFTGGYGYTF
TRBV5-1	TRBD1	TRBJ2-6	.	TGCGCCAGCAGCTCCGGGACAGGGTACTCTGGGGCCAACGTCCTGACTTTC	CASSSGTGYSGANVLTF
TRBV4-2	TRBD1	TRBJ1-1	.	TGTGCCAGCAGCGTCGGACAGGGGATGAACACTGAAGCTTTCTTT	CASSVGQGMNTEAFF
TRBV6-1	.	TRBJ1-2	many	TGTGCCAGCAGTGAAGATCCCCGGGTCTATGGCTACACCTTC	CASSEDPRVYGYTF
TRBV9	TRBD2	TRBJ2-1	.	TGTGCCAGCAGCGTAGTAACGGGGGGGCCTGTTGAGCAGTTCTTC	CASSVVTGGPVEQFF
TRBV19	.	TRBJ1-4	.	TGTGCCAGTAGCCTTTTGGGGCTCGGTGAAAAACTGTTTTTT	CASSLLGLGEKLFF
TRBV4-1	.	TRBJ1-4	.	TGCGCCAGCAGCCAAGAGCCGGGGGAAAAACTGTTTTTT	CASSQEPGEKLFF
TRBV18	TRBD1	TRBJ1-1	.	TGTGCCAGCTCACCGTATAAGGGGGCCACTGAAGCTTTCTTT	CASSPYKGATEAFF